These 24 T cell receptor beta chains originate from one sample sequenced in a study of regulatory T cells in long-lasting Graves disease. Time point indicated: newly diagnosed GD, antithyroid drugs for less than 3 months. PBMC RNA served as the TCR library source. Assembly of TCR beta libraries relied on iRepertoire HTBI primers together with Arm-PCR of CDR3 regions. A single record per CDR3 protein comes from TCRdb applying MiXCR to the multiplex PCR reads. This table has about 620,000 distinct CDR3 sequences, less than 20% appearing once. These records were also assigned to another study, of T cells in Graves' hyperthyroidism and ophthalmopathy.

Here the sequenced sample was peripheral blood mononuclear cells (PBMCs), taken at new diagnosis, from a patient treated with antithyroid drugs. The receptors here all came from a woman aged 25 to 39 with Graves disease.

For the CDR3, the DNA is TGTGCCAGCAGCTTAGTACAGGGGACGGTGGACACCATATATTTT. Protein: CASSLVQGTVDTIYF. This chain uses TRBV7-6 with TRBJ1-3, with 7 bases lining up with TRBD1. CDR1 and CDR2 from the germline V gene are SGHVS and FNYEAQ. This CDR3 is 15 amino acids long. After removal of 1 base from V and 8 bases from J, the junction contained 8 bases not matched to a gene.

This clonotype showed up many times. V is TRBV3-1 and J is TRBJ1-2, with TRBD1 as a possible D gene (5 bases). Per the germline V gene, CDR1 is LGHDT and CDR2 is YNNKEL (reference sequence). This CDR3 comprises 13 residues. The V end was cut by 7 bases, the J end by 7 bases, with 16 bases between. The CDR3 DNA follows: TGTGCCAGCATGCCAGGAGGGGAGTTTGGCTACACCTTC. Amino acid sequence: CASMPGGEFGYTF. Together with reference TRBV3-1 and TRBJ1-2, the CDR3 gives the full variable domain: DTAVSQTPKYLVTQMGNDKSIKCEQNLGHDTMYWYKQDSKKFLKIMFSYNNKELIINETVPNRFSPKSPDKAHLNLHINSLELGDSAVYFCASMPGGEFGYTFGSGTRLTVV.

The chain combines TRBV5-1 with TRBJ2-1, with unresolved D. Deletions cut 1 base from V and 7 bases from J, with 9 bases between. This CDR3 is 13 amino acids long. Germline V CDR1 and CDR2: SGHRS, YFSETQ. This chain's CDR3 is CASSLSGINEQFF. CDR3 DNA sequence: TGCGCCAGCAGCTTGAGTGGAATTAATGAGCAGTTCTTC.

The chain links TRBV7-9 to TRBJ1-6, with no clear D. This CDR3 is built from 11 residues. Trimming took 7 bases from V and 7 from J, leaving 5 bases between them. Germline CDR1 is SEHNR and CDR2 is FQNEAQ (reference sequence). CDR3 residues: CASMGNSPLHF. As DNA, the CDR3 is TGTGCCAGCATGGGGAATTCACCCCTCCACTTT.

The table lists this clonotype with many counts. The chain uses TRBV2 and TRBJ2-3; possible D gene TRBD2, 6 bases. V was trimmed by 5 bases and J by 1 base, leaving 10 bases between them. CDR1 SNHLY and CDR2 FYNNEI come from the germline V gene. The CDR3 is made up of 14 amino acids. The CDR3 region is CASSSSGGTDTQYF. In nucleotides, the CDR3 is TGTGCCAGCAGTAGTAGCGGCGGCACAGATACGCAGTATTTT. The variable domain in full, completed from reference TRBV2 and TRBJ2-3, reads EPEVTQTPSHQVTQMGQEVILRCVPISNHLYFYWYRQILGQKVEFLVSFYNNEISEKSEIFDDQFSVERPDGSNFTLKIRSTKLEDSAMYFCASSSSGGTDTQYFGPGTRLTVL.

The table lists this clonotype with many counts. The chain has TRBV7-9 and TRBJ2-4, with 9 positions matching TRBD1. This CDR3 is 12 amino acids long. From germline, CDR1 is SEHNR and CDR2 FQNEAQ (reference sequence). Trimming removed 5 bases from V and 10 bases from J; junction bases left unmatched: 3. The DNA of the CDR3 is TGTGCCAGCAGCACCGGACAGGGGATTCAGTACTTC. The encoded protein is CASSTGQGIQYF.

This clonotype was observed a few times. The chain couples TRBV28 to TRBJ2-3; perhaps TRBD2 as D (5 bases). The germline CDR1 and CDR2 sequences are MDHEN and SYDVKM. The CDR3 loop spans 14 amino acids. V shed 1 base and J shed 7 bases, with 12 bases lying between them. CDR3 DNA sequence: TGTGCCAGCAGTTTATCTGGCTCGGGAAATACGCAGTATTTT. Protein sequence: CASSLSGSGNTQYF.

The CDR3 nucleotides are TGTGCCAGCAGGGGGACAGGATCAACCTATGGCTACACCTTC. Translation: CASRGTGSTYGYTF. The V gene is TRBV28, the J gene TRBJ1-2; 8 bases match TRBD1. V lost 6 bases, J lost 4 bases, and 7 bases stayed unmatched. The CDR3 contains 14 residues. The germline V gene encodes CDR1 MDHEN and CDR2 SYDVKM.

This clonotype came up a few times. CDR3 region: CASSLSRVGTGELFF. The CDR3 coding sequence is TGTGCCAGCAGTTTATCTAGGGTCGGCACCGGGGAGCTGTTTTTT. This chain uses TRBV12-3 or TRBV12-4 with TRBJ2-2; D unclear. CDR3 size: 15 residues. Trimming cost V 2 bases and J 4 bases, with 11 bases left between them.

This clonotype showed up many times. This chain connects TRBV12-3 or TRBV12-4 to TRBJ2-7; D is unclear. This CDR3 is 14 amino acids long. The ends were cut back, 7 bases at V and 0 bases at J, with 13 bases in the middle. Here the CDR3 reads CASMSTTASYEQYF. In DNA, the CDR3 is TGTGCCAGCATGTCGACGACCGCCTCCTACGAGCAGTACTTC.

There are a few counts of this clonotype. This chain links TRBV19 with TRBJ2-7; 9 positions agree with TRBD1. Unmatched junction bases numbered 10, after V lost 4 bases and J lost 3 bases. Germline CDR1 LNHDA, CDR2 SQIVND (reference sequence). The length of the CDR3 is 16 residues. CDR3 sequence: CASSRSDRGEYYEQYF. CDR3 bases: TGTGCCAGTAGTAGGTCAGACAGGGGGGAATACTACGAGCAGTACTTC.

In its sample, this clonotype was seen a few times. The chain combines TRBV9 with TRBJ1-5, with D perhaps TRBD1 (5 bases). V lost 0 bases to trimming and J lost 9 bases, with 13 bases between them. The germline V gene has CDR1 SGDLS and CDR2 YYNGEE. The CDR3 is 14 residues long. Here the CDR3 DNA reads TGTGCCAGCAGCGTAGGCGACAGATTCATGCCCCAGCATTTT. Protein product: CASSVGDRFMPQHF. Using reference TRBV9 and TRBJ1-5 for the parts outside the CDR3, the full variable domain is DSGVTQTPKHLITATGQRVTLRCSPRSGDLSVYWYQQSLDQGLQFLIQYYNGEERAKGNILERFSAQQFPDLHSELNLSSLELGDSALYFCASSVGDRFMPQHFGDGTRLSIL.

This clonotype has at least ten counts. The J gene is TRBJ2-7, the V gene TRBV28; 9 bases are a match to TRBD2. Germline CDR1 and CDR2: MDHEN and SYDVKM. CDR3 length equals 15 residues. V trimming: 4 bases; J trimming: 2 bases; junction bases outside the gene matches: 6. The CDR3 is CASSSASGTTYEQYF. As DNA, the CDR3 is TGTGCCAGCAGTTCGGCTAGCGGGACTACCTACGAGCAGTACTTC.

Turning to this clonotype: A far larger clone is one base from this, pointing to a likely read error. This chain joins TRBV11-3 and TRBJ1-1; D unresolved. From germline, CDR1 is SGHNT and CDR2 YENEEA. The CDR3 sequence is 13 residues long. CDR3 bases: TGTGCCAGCAGCCTCTCCCAGAACACTGAAGCTCTCTTT. Translated, it gives CASSLSQNTEALF. Together with reference TRBV11-3 and TRBJ1-1, the CDR3 gives the full variable domain: EAGVVQSPRYKIIEKKQPVAFWCNPISGHNTLYWYLQNLGQGPELLIRYENEEAVDDSQLPKDRFSAERLKGVDSTLKIQPAELGDSAVYLCASSLSQNTEALFGQGTRLTVV.

This clonotype was counted many times. The chain combines TRBV7-9 with TRBJ1-1, with D tentatively TRBD1 (5 bases). V lost 7 bases and J 0 bases, leaving 18 bases between the germline ends. The CDR3 is 16 residues long. CDR1 is SEHNR and CDR2 is FQNEAQ in the germline V gene (reference sequence). DNA for the CDR3: TGTGCCAGCATCCACGGGGGAGGCCTCATGAACACTGAAGCTTTCTTT. Protein product: CASIHGGGLMNTEAFF. Looking up the rest from reference TRBV7-9 and TRBJ1-1 gives the full variable domain: DTGVSQNPRHKITKRGQNVTFRCDPISEHNRLYWYRQTLGQGPEFLTYFQNEAQLEKSRLLSDRFSAERPKGSFSTLEIQRTEQGDSAMYLCASIHGGGLMNTEAFFGQGTRLTVV.

This chain links TRBV4-1 with TRBJ2-7; the D call may be TRBD1 or TRBD2 (5 bases each). V was cut by 1 base and J by 2 bases, with 21 bases left in between. CDR1 is MGHRA and CDR2 is YSYEKL in the germline V gene. This CDR3 is built from 18 residues. CDR3 loop: CASSQVILGDQGAYEQYF. The CDR3 DNA is TGCGCCAGCAGCCAAGTAATCCTGGGGGATCAGGGAGCCTACGAGCAGTACTTC.

Many counts were recorded for this clonotype. The chain uses TRBV11-2 and TRBJ2-1; the D is unclear. The CDR3 loop spans 17 amino acids. CDR1 and CDR2 from the germline V gene are SGHAT and FQNNGV. V lost 5 bases, J lost 0 bases, and 17 bases lay in between. CDR3 DNA sequence: TGTGCCAGCAGCCCCTCCCGGTCCCCAAGCTCCTACAATGAGCAGTTCTTC. This gives the protein CASSPSRSPSSYNEQFF.

This clonotype was seen once. Being one base from a much bigger clone, this may be a read error. The missing conserved phenylalanine or tryptophan at the end of this CDR3 makes a read error likely. The V gene is TRBV6-1, the J gene TRBJ1-5, with D unclear. There are 12 residues in the CDR3. Trimming stripped 6 bases from V and 5 bases from J, with 8 bases between. Germline V gene lookup returns CDR1 MNHNS and CDR2 SASEGT. CDR3 coding DNA: TGTGCCAGCAGGGTCTGGGATCAGCCCCAGCATCTT. Translating gives CASRVWDQPQHL.

With regard to this clonotype: A read error may produce the germline difference seen at one junction end. The CDR3 is CSVTDRTQEAQYF. The CDR3 DNA sequence: TGCAGCGTGACGGACAGGACGCAAGAGGCCCAGTACTTC. The J gene is TRBJ2-5, the V gene TRBV29-1, with 7 bases fitting TRBD1. CDR3 length: 13 residues. The germline gives CDR1 SQVTM, CDR2 ANQGSEA.

The rearrangement uses TRBV5-1 and TRBJ2-2; D may match TRBD1 or TRBD2 (6 bases each). Germline V CDR1 and CDR2: SGHRS, YFSETQ. This CDR3 has 16 residues. Trimming removed 4 bases at V and 1 base at J, with 14 bases between. The CDR3 sequence is CASSPQGGLNTGELFF. The DNA for the CDR3 is TGCGCCAGCAGCCCCCAAGGGGGGTTGAACACCGGGGAGCTGTTTTTT. The entire variable domain, with the rest obtained from reference TRBV5-1 and TRBJ2-2, is as follows: KAGVTQTPRYLIKTRGQQVTLSCSPISGHRSVSWYQQTPGQGLQFLFEYFSETQRNKGNFPGRFSGRQFSNSRSEMNVSTLELGDSALYLCASSPQGGLNTGELFFGEGSRLTVL.

The CDR3 DNA sequence: TGTGCCAGCAGTCTCCAGAGGGGGGTAACTAATGAAAAACTGTTTTTT. Amino acids: CASSLQRGVTNEKLFF. The V call is TRBV28, the J call TRBJ1-4; possible D gene TRBD1, 6 bases. Germline lookup yields CDR1 MDHEN and CDR2 SYDVKM. The CDR3 sequence is 16 residues long. V was shortened by 5 bases and J by 1 base, with 14 bases between the two germline ends.

The genes are TRBV7-9 and TRBJ2-5; tentatively, D is TRBD2 (5 bases). Trimming removed 1 base from V and 3 bases from J, with 18 bases in between. CDR1 SEHNR and CDR2 FQNEAQ come from the germline V gene (reference sequence). The CDR3 length is 17 residues. DNA for the CDR3: TGTGCCAGCAGCTTAGGGACCGGATACGGGGTAGAAGAGACCCAGTACTTC. It specifies CASSLGTGYGVEETQYF.

This chain connects TRBV18 to TRBJ2-1; D is ambiguous. Germline V gene data show CDR1 as KGHSH and CDR2 as LQKENI. V lost 3 bases and J 6 bases, leaving 15 bases between the germline ends. The CDR3 has 15 residues. In DNA, the CDR3 is TGTGCCAGCTCACCTCGCTACTCGGCAGGCAATGAGCAGTTCTTC. Translated, it gives CASSPRYSAGNEQFF. Complete variable domain (other parts from reference TRBV18 and TRBJ2-1): NAGVMQNPRHLVRRRGQEARLRCSPMKGHSHVYWYRQLPEEGLKFMVYLQKENIIDESGMPKERFSAEFPKEGPSILRIQQVVRGDSAAYFCASSPRYSAGNEQFFGPGTRLTVL.

This clonotype was detected many times. V is TRBV12-3 or TRBV12-4 and J is TRBJ1-4; D gene ambiguous. Between the trimmed V and J ends, which lost 3 bases and 8 bases, there was a span of 13 bases. The CDR3 totals 14 residues. The CDR3 nucleotides are TGTGCCAGCAGTTTGTTGGGAGCTCAAGAAAAACTGTTTTTT. This codes for CASSLLGAQEKLFF.